Below, 28 T cell receptor beta chains from the same sample are listed, as sequenced in a study of tumor-infiltrating lymphocytes in primary liver carcinoma. Total RNA amounting to 500 ng was the source from which TCR beta cDNA was made with a constant-region primer. Slightly modified ARM-PCR with three nested multiplex PCR rounds yielded TCR beta libraries. A C-beta reverse primer and TRBV1-TRBV30 forward primers served in each of the first two PCR rounds, at 10 cycles apiece. TCRdb reanalysed the multiplex PCR reads using MiXCR and keeps one entry per CDR3 protein. Here the sample spans about 120,000 distinct CDR3 sequences, 65% being singletons. Co-extracted RNA and DNA came from roughly 20-30 mg of unsorted bulk tissue. The sequencing input was liver tumor tissue from sampling region 1. Stated subset: tumor region T1, superior pole. The source of these receptors is a woman aged 60 to 75 with primary liver carcinoma and hepatitis B virus infection.

This clonotype was picked up one time. A much larger clone differs by one base, so this may be a read error. CDR3 DNA sequence: TGCGCCAGCGGACAGGGTGTGCAGTTCTTC. Translated, it gives CASGQGVQFF. This chain links TRBV10-2 with TRBJ2-1; TRBD1 aligns across 8 bases. J gave up 12 bases and V 8 bases, and 3 bases lay outside the gene matches. Germline lookup yields CDR1 WSHSY and CDR2 SAAADI. The CDR3 runs 10 residues.

As to this clonotype: One junction end disagrees with the germline gene, perhaps due to a read error. The V call is TRBV19, the J call TRBJ1-3; D possibly corresponds to TRBD1 (6 bases). The germline CDR1 and CDR2 sequences are LNHDA and SQIVND (reference sequence). This CDR3 region has 15 residues. The CDR3 sequence is CAGSPWTASGNTIYF. CDR3 nucleotides: TGTGCCGGTAGTCCCTGGACAGCCTCTGGAAACACCATATATTTT.

In the case of this clonotype: A junction end diverges from the germline sequence, so it may reflect a read error. The rearrangement uses TRBV30 and TRBJ1-2, with a tentative D call TRBD1 (6 bases). Per the germline V gene, CDR1 is GTSNPN and CDR2 is SVGIG (reference sequence). This CDR3 spans 16 amino acids. CDR3 nucleotides: TGTACCTGGAGTGTTTCACAGGGAGTCCGCATCTATGGATACACCTTC. Its translation: CTWSVSQGVRIYGYTF.

This clonotype occurred many times. The chain carries TRBV11-2 and TRBJ1-6; D is perhaps TRBD1 (6 bases). V gave up 5 bases and J gave up 9 bases, with 20 bases separating them. The V gene's germline CDR1 is SGHAT and CDR2 FQNNGV. CDR3 length: 16 residues. As DNA, the CDR3 is TGTGCCAGCAGCACCCAACAGGGCGCAGGGATTTCACCCCTCCACTTT. Encoded protein: CASSTQQGAGISPLHF. Based on the CDR3 plus reference TRBV11-2 and TRBJ1-6, the full variable domain is EAGVAQSPRYKIIEKRQSVAFWCNPISGHATLYWYQQILGQGPKLLIQFQNNGVVDDSQLPKDRFSAERLKGVDSTLKIQPAKLEDSAVYLCASSTQQGAGISPLHFGNGTRLTVT.

V gene TRBV5-1 combines with J gene TRBJ1-1; TRBD1 might be the D (6 bases). Trimming took 2 bases from V and 3 from J, leaving 8 bases between them. Germline lookup yields CDR1 SGHRS and CDR2 YFSETQ. The length of the CDR3 is 13 residues. CDR3 residues: CASSLQGDTEAFF. CDR3 DNA sequence: TGCGCCAGCAGCTTACAGGGTGACACTGAAGCTTTCTTT.

This chain joins TRBV11-2 and TRBJ2-2; D unclear. The germline V and J ends were trimmed by 0 bases and 5 bases, with 19 bases remaining between them. This CDR3 spans 18 amino acids. The germline gives CDR1 SGHAT, CDR2 FQNNGV. CDR3 sequence reads: CASSLDPDREQTTGELFF. DNA of the CDR3: TGTGCCAGCAGCTTAGACCCTGACCGAGAGCAGACAACCGGGGAGCTGTTTTTT.

This clonotype was seen a single time. V is TRBV11-2 and J is TRBJ2-1; 14 nucleotides match TRBD2. This CDR3 region has 16 residues. Germline CDR1 reads SGHAT; CDR2 reads FQNNGV. With 7 bases clipped from V and 7 bases from J, the junction kept 9 bases outside the gene matches. CDR3 in DNA: TGTGCCAGCATCCTAACCGGGACTAGCGGGAGTAATGAGCAGTTCTTC. Translation gives CASILTGTSGSNEQFF.

This clonotype came up many times. The chain has TRBV5-1 and TRBJ2-1; D ambiguous. The CDR3 sequence is 15 residues long. The germline V gene has CDR1 SGHRS and CDR2 YFSETQ. Trimming pared 0 bases from V and 0 bases from J, leaving 7 bases between. As DNA, the CDR3 is TGCGCCAGCAGCTTGGGCGGTTTCTCCTACAATGAGCAGTTCTTC. It is translated as CASSLGGFSYNEQFF.

At least ten counts were recorded for this clonotype. This chain links TRBV12-3 or TRBV12-4 with TRBJ2-7; TRBD2 agrees at 9 bases. J gave up 2 bases and V 7 bases, and 6 bases lay outside the gene matches. The CDR3 is 14 residues long. CDR3 protein: CASTWGGRAYEQYF. In DNA, the CDR3 is TGTGCCAGCACCTGGGGCGGGAGGGCCTACGAGCAGTACTTC.

This clonotype was counted a single time. Given a much more abundant clone one base away, this may be a read error. V gene TRBV12-5 combines with J gene TRBJ2-3; D is unresolved. Germline CDR1 and CDR2: LGHNT and FRNRAP. V was shortened by 3 bases and J by 3 bases, with 7 bases between the two germline ends. This CDR3 is 13 amino acids long. The CDR3 DNA reads as TGTGCTAGTGGTTTTAAGGATACAGATACGCAGTATTTT. Encoded protein: CASGFKDTDTQYF. The whole variable domain, filled in from reference TRBV12-5 and TRBJ2-3, reads DARVTQTPRHKVTEMGQEVTMRCQPILGHNTVFWYRQTMMQGLELLAYFRNRAPLDDSGMPKDRFSAEMPDATLATLKIQPSEPRDSAVYFCASGFKDTDTQYFGPGTRLTVL.

As to this clonotype: One end of the junction varies from germline; a read error may be responsible. J is TRBJ2-3 and V is TRBV11-2; D unclear. The germline CDR1 and CDR2 sequences are SGHAT and FQNNGV. This CDR3 spans 13 amino acids. The CDR3 DNA reads as TGTGCCAGCAGTTCCGGATTGGCAGATACGCTGTATTTT. The encoded protein is CASSSGLADTLYF.

The sample holds many counts of this clonotype. The rearrangement joins TRBV29-1 to TRBJ2-1; 9 bases align to TRBD1. This CDR3 has 15 amino acids. The germline V gene has CDR1 SQVTM and CDR2 ANQGSEA. Unmatched junction bases numbered 14, after V lost 6 bases and J lost 8 bases. The CDR3 spells CSVFIDRGFLDEQFF. The CDR3 nucleotides read TGCAGCGTCTTCATAGACAGGGGGTTTTTGGATGAGCAGTTCTTC.

The V call is TRBV14, the J call TRBJ2-7; 9 nucleotides match TRBD2. This CDR3 contains 16 residues. CDR1 is SGHDN, CDR2 FVKESK, per germline. The trim removed 2 bases at V and 3 bases at J, leaving 8 bases unmatched. The chain's CDR3 is CASSQSLYSGGYEQYF. In DNA form, the CDR3 reads TGTGCCAGCAGCCAATCTCTGTATAGCGGGGGCTACGAGCAGTACTTC. Combining the CDR3 with reference TRBV14 and TRBJ2-7 gives the whole variable domain EAGVTQFPSHSVIEKGQTVTLRCDPISGHDNLYWYRRVMGKEIKFLLHFVKESKQDESGMPNNRFLAERTGGTYSTLKVQPAELEDSGVYFCASSQSLYSGGYEQYFGPGTRLTVT.

In DNA, the CDR3 is TGTGCCAGCAGCTTAGGACCGCGCGGGTATTGCCACACCTTC. Residues: CASSLGPRGYCHTF. The chain carries TRBV11-1 and TRBJ1-2, with D uncertain. CDR3 length: 14 amino acids. Germline V gives CDR1 SGHAT, CDR2 FQDESV (reference sequence). Trimming removed 1 base at V and 12 bases at J, with 18 bases between.

The chain recombines TRBV19 with TRBJ1-2; perhaps TRBD1 as D (5 bases). The germline V and J ends were trimmed by 5 bases and 10 bases, with 14 bases remaining between them. Germline assignment: CDR1 LNHDA and CDR2 SQIVND (reference sequence). The CDR3 extends over 12 amino acids. The CDR3: CASSPGRRFYTF. CDR3 DNA: TGTGCCAGTAGTCCGGGACGGAGGTTCTACACCTTC.

This clonotype was seen at least ten times. V usage is TRBV12-3 or TRBV12-4 and J usage is TRBJ1-1; perhaps TRBD1 as D (6 bases). The CDR3 sequence is 12 residues long. Trimming removed 3 bases at V and 8 bases at J, with 10 bases between. The CDR3, as DNA: TGTGCCAGCAGTTTCGGACAGCTAGAAGCTTTCTTT. Translating gives CASSFGQLEAFF.

V and J are TRBV28 and TRBJ2-4, with a weak D call TRBD2 (6 bases). The CDR3 spans 13 residues. Trimming removed 8 bases at V and 0 bases at J, with 8 bases between. The germline gives CDR1 MDHEN, CDR2 SYDVKM. CDR3 residues: CASEGLAKNIQYF. The CDR3 DNA reads as TGTGCCAGCGAGGGACTAGCCAAAAACATTCAGTACTTC. The full variable domain, in which reference TRBV28 and TRBJ2-4 provide the parts outside the CDR3, is DVKVTQSSRYLVKRTGEKVFLECVQDMDHENMFWYRQDPGLGLRLIYFSYDVKMKEKGDIPEGYSVSREKKERFSLILESASTNQTSMYLCASEGLAKNIQYFGAGTRLSVL.

This clonotype was detected many times. The genes are TRBV6-2 or TRBV6-3 and TRBJ1-1; a weak D match, TRBD1 (6 bases). There are 16 residues in the CDR3. The ends were cut back, 6 bases at V and 0 bases at J, with 17 bases in the middle. Looked up from germline, CDR1 is MNHEY and CDR2 is SVGEGT. CDR3 amino acids: CASSQQGLAMNTEAFF. CDR3 coding DNA: TGTGCCAGCAGCCAACAGGGATTAGCCATGAACACTGAAGCTTTCTTT.

To note about this clonotype: A much larger clone lies a single base off, so this may be a read error. This chain joins TRBV5-4 and TRBJ2-6, with D possibly being TRBD2 (6 bases). This CDR3 is 18 amino acids long. Germline V lookup: CDR1 SGHNT, CDR2 YYREEE (reference sequence). CDR3 residues: CAISSGTFRSSGANVLTF. CDR3 nucleotides: TGTGCCATCAGCTCCGGGACTTTCAGGAGCTCTGGGGCCAACGTCCTGACTTTC.

This clonotype was recorded at least ten times. The chain carries TRBV6-5 and TRBJ2-5; 7 bases are shared with TRBD2. The germline V gene encodes CDR1 MNHEY and CDR2 SVGAGI. Trimming at V came to 6 bases and at J to 1 base, leaving 8 bases not matched to a gene. The CDR3 totals 15 residues. DNA of the CDR3: TGTGCCAGCAGGTCCACTAGCGCCCCCCAAGAGACCCAGTACTTC. Translated, it gives CASRSTSAPQETQYF.

A note on this clonotype: The CDR3 does not end in the conserved phenylalanine or tryptophan, so this is likely a read error. V is TRBV11-3 and J is TRBJ1-2; D is possibly TRBD1 (5 bases). Per germline, CDR1 SGHNT and CDR2 YENEEA. The CDR3 totals 14 residues. V lost 5 bases and J lost 7, with 17 bases in between. The CDR3: CASSQQVSKGGYTL. The CDR3 DNA is TGTGCCAGCAGCCAACAGGTGAGTAAGGGTGGCTACACCCTC.

In this sample, this clonotype turned up many times. This sequence joins TRBV6-5 and TRBJ2-1; D is possibly TRBD2 (5 bases). Looked up from germline, CDR1 is MNHEY and CDR2 is SVGAGI. CDR3 length: 17 amino acids. Trimming shortened V by 7 bases and J by 0 bases, and 19 bases separated the two germline ends. The CDR3, as DNA: TGTGCCAGCAACCCGCGGGTAGCGTCGAGCTCCTACAATGAGCAGTTCTTC. Translated, it gives CASNPRVASSSYNEQFF.

This clonotype was picked up many times. The rearrangement joins TRBV12-5 to TRBJ1-2, with TRBD1 matching over 7 bases. CDR1 and CDR2 from the germline V gene are LGHNT and FRNRAP. Trimming removed 6 bases from V and 4 bases from J; junction bases left unmatched: 2. This CDR3 spans 12 amino acids. CDR3 DNA sequence: TGTGCTAGTGGCCGGACAGGCTATGGCTACACCTTC. Encoded protein: CASGRTGYGYTF.

The V gene is TRBV7-9, the J gene TRBJ2-2; 9 bases map to TRBD1. The CDR3 spans 14 residues. The V and J ends lost 7 bases and 5 bases, in that order; junction bases with no gene match: 5. Per the germline V gene, CDR1 is SEHNR and CDR2 is FQNEAQ (reference sequence). The CDR3 nucleotides are TGTGCCAGCAACCGAGGGACAGGGACCGGGGAGCTGTTTTTT. Its protein product is CASNRGTGTGELFF.

Concerning this clonotype itself: One junction end does not reproduce the germline sequence, and a read error may be involved. The V call is TRBV11-3, the J call TRBJ2-1, with D perhaps TRBD2 (7 bases). Germline-derived CDR1 and CDR2 are SGHNT and YENEEA. The CDR3 spans 17 residues. The CDR3 is CASSSRGARTMGNEQLF. The CDR3 nucleotides are TGTGCCAGCAGCTCCCGGGGGGCGCGAACCATGGGTAATGAGCAGCTCTTC.

A remark on this clonotype: A much larger clone differs by one base, so this may be a read error. CDR3 protein: CGVEAWRAGLLYEQYF. CDR3 DNA: TGCGGCGTTGAAGCGTGGCGGGCGGGGCTACTCTACGAGCAGTACTTC. The rearrangement links TRBV29-1 to TRBJ2-7; D perhaps matches TRBD2 (6 bases). Germline V gives CDR1 SQVTM, CDR2 ANQGSEA. The CDR3 length is 16 residues.

V and J are TRBV7-9 and TRBJ1-2; D possibly corresponds to TRBD1 (6 bases). This CDR3 is 17 amino acids long. V shed 5 bases and J shed 3 bases, with 22 bases lying between them. CDR1 is SEHNR, CDR2 FQNEAQ, per germline (reference sequence). The CDR3 loop is CASSATPAGGRDYGYTF. CDR3 coding DNA: TGTGCCAGCAGCGCGACCCCAGCTGGGGGCCGGGACTATGGCTACACCTTC.

Details on this clonotype: A much larger clone is a single base away; this may be a read error. This rearrangement joins TRBV6-1 to TRBJ2-1, with 7 positions matching TRBD2. The ends lost 0 bases at V and 6 bases at J; junction bases unmatched: 5. The CDR3 length is 15 residues. The V gene's germline CDR1 is MNHNS and CDR2 SASEGT. The CDR3 DNA reads as TGTGCCAGCAGTGAAGCGACTAGCCGGAGCAATGAGCAGTTCTTC. It encodes CASSEATSRSNEQFF.